The source of this TCR beta chain is a study of T cells in Graves' hyperthyroidism and ophthalmopathy. This CDR3 is built from 15 residues. With V trimmed by 7 bases and J by 7 bases, 15 bases remained unmatched. Looked up from germline, CDR1 is MDHEN and CDR2 is SYDVKM. TCR beta CDR3 regions were amplified from RNA. With the HTBI primer set, the TCR CDR3 went through a first round of RT-PCR. TCRdb redid the calling of the multiplex PCR reads with MiXCR, one entry per CDR3 protein. This sample has about 380,000 distinct CDR3 sequences, with about 18% found just once. The clonotype was recovered from a young man with Graves' ophthalmopathy. Material for sequencing was blood. The V and J genes are TRBV28 and TRBJ2-7; 8 nucleotides agree with TRBD2. CDR3 sequence (DNA): TGTGCCAGCACCCCACGTGGCGGGGGGTTTGAAGAGCAGTACTTC. Translation: CASTPRGGGFEEQYF.